The rows below give T cell receptor beta chains drawn from one sample of a study of cytomegalovirus exposure and HLA in healthy donors. The repertoire was sequenced with immunoSEQ multiplex PCR; TCRdb's copy has only in-frame clones and lacks some. The table has more than 130,000 clones, 80% seen once. Sequencing used PBMCs. The receptors here all came from a young man in good health and CMV-seronegative. CDR3s leave out the opening cysteine and the closing phenylalanine or tryptophan. D genes are given only for firm matches.

D,V,J,CDR3
-,TRBV23-1,TRBJ2-2,ASSHSGRGNTGELF
TRBD1,TRBV5-1,TRBJ2-1,ASRLTGGSYNEQF
TRBD1,TRBV10-2,TRBJ2-1,ASSESGTGGSQQF
-,TRBV5-1,TRBJ1-1,ASTAWGGNTEAF
TRBD2,TRBV7-2,TRBJ2-1,ASSLATSGRRYNEQF
TRBD1,TRBV7-9,TRBJ1-1,ASFRTGIMNTEAF
-,TRBV29-1,TRBJ2-2,SSPRLGESTGELF
TRBD2,TRBV9,TRBJ2-2,ASSEEREGTITGELF
TRBD1,TRBV6-5,TRBJ1-2,ASRPGQGARGYT
TRBD1,TRBV28,TRBJ1-4,ASRDRVPNEKLF
-,TRBV5-8,TRBJ1-1,ASSLKVGLPKLAF
-,TRBV5-1,TRBJ2-3,ASSPAAGPPDTQY
-,TRBV9,TRBJ1-1,ARTDSWDAEAF
-,TRBV4-1,TRBJ1-1,ASSISGRTEAF
-,TRBV9,TRBJ2-1,ASSARQGGGNEQF
TRBD1,TRBV5-1,TRBJ1-1,ASSLAEQGANTEAF
-,TRBV27,TRBJ2-7,ASSLGAGYEQY
-,TRBV5-1,TRBJ1-1,ASSLAQGMNTEAF
TRBD1,TRBV19,TRBJ1-2,ASSNDRGYYGYT
-,TRBV7-7,TRBJ2-1,ASSRDRDNEQF
TRBD1,TRBV7-9,TRBJ2-5,ASSPAWGQSLQETQY
TRBD1,TRBV6-6,TRBJ2-1,ASSRSTGGNVNEQF
-,TRBV7-8,TRBJ1-1,ASSSQGMNTEAF
-,TRBV6-1,TRBJ2-7,ASKGGHYEQY
-,TRBV7-9,TRBJ2-6,ASSAGAGANVLT
-,TRBV10-1,TRBJ1-1,ASSEGSSATEAF
-,TRBV5-6,TRBJ2-7,ASSFRGRKRRTYEQY
-,TRBV7-6,TRBJ1-2,ASSLAGIDYGYT
-,TRBV5-4,TRBJ2-2,ASSPEITNTGELF
-,TRBV6-1,TRBJ1-2,ASTNNRGRGYGYT
TRBD2,TRBV5-1,TRBJ2-1,ASSQTGTSGRRVVHEQF
TRBD1,TRBV29-1,TRBJ2-5,SVGGLWGRGLETQY
TRBD1,TRBV5-1,TRBJ2-7,ASSPGQDRDEQY
-,TRBV7-9,TRBJ2-5,ASSFRAETQY
-,TRBV5-6,TRBJ1-2,ASTLPGPGVGYT
-,TRBV10-3,TRBJ2-5,AIKGEYQETQY
TRBD2,TRBV28,TRBJ2-7,ASSSPPGASGTYEQY
TRBD1,TRBV19,TRBJ2-1,ASSRTRDSERPYNEQF
-,TRBV6-1,TRBJ1-4,ASSERGANEKLF
-,TRBV6-6,TRBJ2-7,ASSYAAGYEQY
TRBD2,TRBV4-2,TRBJ2-1,ASSQSPTSGRRGFYNEQF
TRBD2,TRBV6-1,TRBJ2-7,ASTGGWTQNYEQY
-,TRBV6-1,TRBJ2-7,ASNRGTGKHYEQY
TRBD1,TRBV30,TRBJ2-7,AWSTGTGSYEQY
-,TRBV28,TRBJ1-2,ASSLLGPQSSYGYT
-,TRBV7-9,TRBJ2-5,ASSSEETQY
TRBD1,TRBV12-5,TRBJ2-7,ASGLDRGRGPYEQY
TRBD1,TRBV11-2,TRBJ1-1,ASRPQGAPWRTEAF
-,TRBV4-1,TRBJ1-3,ASSQEWASGNTIY
-,TRBV6-6,TRBJ2-1,ASSYANRDEQF
-,TRBV27,TRBJ1-2,ASSPQHEGSYT